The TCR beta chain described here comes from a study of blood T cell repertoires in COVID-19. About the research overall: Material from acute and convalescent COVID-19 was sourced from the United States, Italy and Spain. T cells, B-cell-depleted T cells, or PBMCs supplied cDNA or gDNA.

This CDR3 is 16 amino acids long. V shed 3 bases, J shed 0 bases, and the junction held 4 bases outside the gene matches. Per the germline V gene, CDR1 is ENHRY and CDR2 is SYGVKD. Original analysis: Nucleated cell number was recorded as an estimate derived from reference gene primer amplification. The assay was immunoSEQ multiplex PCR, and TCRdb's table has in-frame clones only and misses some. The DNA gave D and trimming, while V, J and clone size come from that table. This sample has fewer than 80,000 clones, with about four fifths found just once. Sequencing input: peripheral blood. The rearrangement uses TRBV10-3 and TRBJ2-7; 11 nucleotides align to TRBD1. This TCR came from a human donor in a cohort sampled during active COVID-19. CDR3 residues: CAISEGGQGGSYEQYF. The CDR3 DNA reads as TGTGCCATCAGTGAAGGGGGACAGGGGGGCTCCTACGAGCAGTACTTC.